Presented here are 18 T cell receptor beta chains from one specimen sequenced in a study of memory B cells and T cells in multiple sclerosis. Profiling relied on immunoSEQ multiplex PCR, and the TCRdb table lists in-frame clones only, not all of them. The sample lists 30,000 or so clones; roughly 88% were seen once. The antigens for these receptors are not known. Stimulus-free culture yielded autoproliferating CFSE-dim and non-proliferating CFSE-high T cells, each sequenced separately. Cultures began with 45 million to 60 million CFSE-labeled PBMCs, unstimulated for 7 days, with replicate wells pooled. Source material: PBMCs from blood kept in culture. These receptors were obtained from a human donor with multiple sclerosis.

About this clone: A junction boundary mismatches the germline segment, possibly from a read error. This sequence joins TRBV7-9 and TRBJ2-1; TRBD2 matches 8 bases. Germline V gene lookup returns CDR1 SEHNR and CDR2 FQNEAQ (reference sequence). CDR3 length equals 15 residues. CDR3 DNA: TGTGCCAGCATCTTAGAGCGGGGGACCTACAATGAGCAGTTCTTC. Its protein product is CASILERGTYNEQFF.

This clone has only one observation. The CDR3 DNA reads TGTGCCAGCAGTGATGGGGCAGGGCGTGAAGCTTTCTTT. It yields the protein CASSDGAGREAFF. The chain joins TRBV6-1 to TRBJ1-1; D possibly corresponds to TRBD1 (5 bases). The length of the CDR3 is 13 residues. The ends were cut back, 3 bases at V and 7 bases at J, with 12 bases in the middle. Looked up from germline, CDR1 is MNHNS and CDR2 is SASEGT.

The rearrangement joins TRBV28 to TRBJ1-1; D gene uncertain. V was trimmed by 4 bases and J by 8 bases, leaving 11 bases between them. This CDR3 has 12 amino acids. The germline V gene encodes CDR1 MDHEN and CDR2 SYDVKM. The CDR3 DNA is TGTGCCAGCAGTTCCCCCGTAGGCGAAGCTTTCTTT. Residues: CASSSPVGEAFF.

This chain connects TRBV7-8 to TRBJ1-5, with D maybe TRBD1 (5 bases). Trimming removed 0 bases from V and 0 bases from J, with 9 bases in between. Germline V lookup: CDR1 SGHVS, CDR2 FQNEAQ. CDR3 length: 16 amino acids. CDR3 coding DNA: TGTGCCAGCAGCTTAGCAGGGACGGGTAGCAATCAGCCCCAGCATTTT. As protein: CASSLAGTGSNQPQHF.

The genes are TRBV19 and TRBJ2-1, with D maybe TRBD2 (6 bases). Germline CDR1 LNHDA, CDR2 SQIVND (reference sequence). The CDR3 extends over 15 amino acids. Deletions cut 10 bases from V and 3 bases from J, with 19 bases between. CDR3 sequence (DNA): TGTGCCACCCAGCGCGGGGCACCATTCTACAATGAGCAGTTCTTC. It encodes CATQRGAPFYNEQFF.

The chain uses TRBV27 and TRBJ1-1; D call uncertain. V was cut by 0 bases and J by 0 bases, with 5 bases left in between. The CDR3 spans 14 residues. Germline V gene lookup returns CDR1 MNHEY and CDR2 SMNVEV (reference sequence). The CDR3 DNA sequence: TGTGCCAGCAGTTTATCGCTCATGAACACTGAAGCTTTCTTT. This translates into CASSLSLMNTEAFF.

The chain carries TRBV19 and TRBJ2-7, with D perhaps matching TRBD1 or TRBD2 (5 bases each). The CDR3 is 11 amino acids. From germline, CDR1 is LNHDA and CDR2 SQIVND (reference sequence). V lost 8 bases and J lost 3, with 8 bases in between. This CDR3 reads CASRDGYEQYF. As DNA, the CDR3 is TGTGCCAGTCGGGACGGCTACGAGCAGTACTTC.

This chain connects TRBV7-8 to TRBJ1-1, with D possibly TRBD1 on 5 matching bases. CDR3 length equals 16 residues. The germline CDR1 and CDR2 sequences are SGHVS and FQNEAQ. The V end was cut by 1 base, the J end by 1 base, with 13 bases between. The chain's CDR3 is CASSLVGKGRNTEAFF. In DNA, the CDR3 is TGTGCCAGCAGCTTAGTTGGTAAGGGGAGGAACACTGAAGCTTTCTTT.

The chain has TRBV9 and TRBJ1-3, with TRBD1 as a possible D gene (5 bases). Germline values: CDR1 SGDLS, CDR2 YYNGEE. The CDR3 extends over 16 amino acids. V was shortened by 0 bases and J by 0 bases, with 10 bases between the two germline ends. The CDR3 sequence is CASSVDIQASGNTIYF. CDR3 DNA: TGTGCCAGCAGCGTAGACATACAGGCCTCTGGAAACACCATATATTTT.

The V and J genes are TRBV19 and TRBJ1-2, with 10 bases fitting TRBD1. V shed 7 bases and J 2 bases; nucleotides not matched to a gene: 4. This CDR3 spans 14 amino acids. CDR1 is LNHDA, CDR2 SQIVND, per germline (reference sequence). The CDR3 region has the DNA TGTGCCAGTAAAGAGGGACAGGGGAACTATGGCTACACCTTC. Translating gives CASKEGQGNYGYTF.

The chain joins TRBV12-5 to TRBJ1-1; D is possibly TRBD1 (5 bases). Trimming left V 2 bases short and J 3 bases short, with 13 bases between. The CDR3 length is 15 residues. CDR1 and CDR2 from the germline V gene are LGHNT and FRNRAP. The CDR3 coding sequence is TGTGCTAGTGGTTTGTCGCACGGGGGGTACACTGAAGCTTTCTTT. This encodes CASGLSHGGYTEAFF.

The chain carries TRBV7-8 and TRBJ2-7; 8 bases fit TRBD1. J was trimmed by 7 bases and V by 1 base; bases with no gene match: 9. The CDR3 length is 15 residues. Germline assignment: CDR1 SGHVS and CDR2 FQNEAQ. DNA of the CDR3: TGTGCCAGCAGCTTAGGCCGGACAGGGAGTCGGGAGCAGTACTTC. It encodes CASSLGRTGSREQYF.

The chain uses TRBV2 and TRBJ1-5; 9 bases agree with TRBD1. Germline values: CDR1 SNHLY, CDR2 FYNNEI. After removal of 8 bases from V and 1 base from J, the junction contained 12 bases not matched to a gene. The CDR3 has 17 residues. This CDR3 is CASGGQGRSLSNQPQHF. DNA for the CDR3: TGTGCCAGCGGAGGACAGGGGCGCAGCCTAAGCAATCAGCCCCAGCATTTT.

The chain carries TRBV6-1 and TRBJ2-7, with D possibly matching TRBD2 (5 bases). This CDR3 contains 15 residues. The V gene's germline CDR1 is MNHNS and CDR2 SASEGT. With 2 bases removed from V and 0 bases from J, the gap between germline ends came to 11 bases. This CDR3 reads CASSEWGSASYEQYF. The CDR3 nucleotides are TGTGCCAGCAGTGAATGGGGTAGCGCCTCCTACGAGCAGTACTTC.

The chain has TRBV6-1 and TRBJ1-4; 8 bases are shared with TRBD1. The CDR3 has 14 amino acids. V shed 2 bases and J 8 bases; nucleotides not matched to a gene: 4. CDR1 is MNHNS and CDR2 is SASEGT in the germline V gene. The CDR3 nucleotides are TGTGCCAGCAGTGAAACAGGGGGTTTAGAAAAACTGTTTTTT. It is translated as CASSETGGLEKLFF.

The chain combines TRBV6-5 with TRBJ1-4, with D unresolved. Trimming took off 11 bases at V and 2 bases at J, with 18 bases between the two ends. The CDR3 sequence is 15 residues long. The germline V gene has CDR1 MNHEY and CDR2 SVGAGI. The CDR3 region is CAYSFGVATNEKLFF. CDR3 sequence (DNA): TGTGCCTACTCGTTTGGGGTTGCGACTAATGAAAAACTGTTTTTT.

The chain combines TRBV9 with TRBJ2-7; 8 bases are shared with TRBD2. With V trimmed by 3 bases and J by 6 bases, 11 bases remained unmatched. The CDR3 has 15 amino acids. Germline V gene sequence: CDR1 SGDLS, CDR2 YYNGEE. In DNA, the CDR3 is TGTGCCAGCAGCGCCCGGGGGGGCGGCGTCTCCGAGCAGTACTTC. Its translation is CASSARGGGVSEQYF.

Details on this clone: Other DNA sequences in this sample translate to the same CDR3. The rearrangement links TRBV6-5 to TRBJ2-7; 11 positions match TRBD1. The CDR3 is 13 residues long. The germline V gene encodes CDR1 MNHEY and CDR2 SVGAGI. J gave up 4 bases and V 7 bases, and 3 bases lay outside the gene matches. For the CDR3, the DNA is TGTGCCAGCACTAGGGACAGGGGGTACGAGCAGTACTTC. Its translation: CASTRDRGYEQYF.